This T cell receptor (beta chain) was profiled in a study of control samples from healthy donors and cancer patients (dated by TCRdb to about 2020). Library prep was done by the immunoSEQ multiplex PCR assay. TCRdb holds this immuneACCESS table with in-frame rearrangements only. Some clones are missing; in checked studies, unresolved V genes explain under half, and the rest has no known cause. In all, the sample holds about 170,000 clones, and 85% to 95% of those were seen once. The ten largest clones capture 4.1% of the sample. On this clone: Its antigen has not been determined. No base quality values were provided; no much bigger clone lies one nucleotide off.

Here V drops 7 bases and J drops 6 bases, and the junction holds 9 bases not matched to any gene. Including cysteine and phenylalanine, the CDR3 has 15 amino acids. The kept DNA is CDR3 alone, 45 bases in frame from the first base. From a lookup of the germline V gene (reference sequence), CDR1 and CDR2 are MNHEY and SMNVEV. The receptor chain draws on TRBV27 and TRBJ2-1, and 10 bases in between align with TRBD2. Sequences were obtained from blood. The sequence was obtained from an older woman in good health. The DNA reads TGTGCCAGCATAAATCAGGCTAGCGGGGGCAATGAGCAGTTCTTC. Translated, this is CASINQASGGNEQFF.